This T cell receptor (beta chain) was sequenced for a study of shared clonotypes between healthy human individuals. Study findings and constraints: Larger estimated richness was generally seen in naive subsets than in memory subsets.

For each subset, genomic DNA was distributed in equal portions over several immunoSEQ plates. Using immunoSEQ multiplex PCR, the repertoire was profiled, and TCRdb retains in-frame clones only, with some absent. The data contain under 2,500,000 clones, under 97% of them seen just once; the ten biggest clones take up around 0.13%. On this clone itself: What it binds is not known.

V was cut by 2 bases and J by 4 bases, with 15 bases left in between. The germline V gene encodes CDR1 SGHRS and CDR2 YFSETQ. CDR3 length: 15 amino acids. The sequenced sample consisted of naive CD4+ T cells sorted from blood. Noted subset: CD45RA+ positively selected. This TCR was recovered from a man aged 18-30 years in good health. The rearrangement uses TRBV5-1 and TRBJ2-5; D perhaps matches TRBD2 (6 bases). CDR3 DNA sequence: TGCGCCAGCAGCTTCTGGCCCACCGGGGGAGAGACCCAGTACTTC. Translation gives CASSFWPTGGETQYF.